There are many counts of the clone carrying this TCR beta chain. The entry originates in a study of early T cells in non-severe SARS-CoV-2 infection. As for the study in general: Whole-blood bulk RNA, unsorted, was sequenced, and chains were unpaired.

Each CDR3 protein gets one entry after TCRdb re-called the 5' RACE reads with MiXCR. This sample has about 27,000 distinct CDR3 sequences, with 4.2% found just once. Germline CDR1 reads SGHTA; CDR2 reads FQGNSA. The germline V and J ends were trimmed by 1 base and 9 bases, with 7 bases remaining between them. The CDR3 sequence is 12 residues long. The sequencing input was whole blood. The TCR was taken from an adult who was a healthcare worker with PCR-confirmed SARS-CoV-2 infection or an uninfected control (not recorded which). The chain joins TRBV7-2 to TRBJ2-4; no reliable D call. This CDR3 is CASSLGELIQYF. The CDR3 nucleotides are TGTGCCAGCAGCTTAGGAGAGCTCATTCAGTACTTC.